Sequencing of this T cell receptor beta chain was carried out in a study of CD8 T cells in Susac syndrome. Reverse transcription of roughly 0.5 to 1 ug RNA was carried out with random hexamers. Each CDR3 protein is one row after TCRdb ran MiXCR on the immunoSEQ multiplex PCR reads. The sample contains more than 150,000 distinct CDR3 sequences, approximately 96% of which appear only once. V lost 5 bases and J lost 3; bases outside the gene matches: 12. Germline V gives CDR1 KGHSH, CDR2 LQKENI. CDR3 length: 16 amino acids. This sequence was found in a human donor in good health. Sequenced material: CD4+ T cells from PBMCs. The V call is TRBV18, the J call TRBJ1-1; 7 positions agree with TRBD1. As DNA, the CDR3 is TGTGCCAGCTCATACGACAGGGCTCTTACCCACACTGAAGCTTTCTTT. This encodes CASSYDRALTHTEAFF. The variable domain in full, with the rest retrieved from reference TRBV18 and TRBJ1-1, is NAGVMQNPRHLVRRRGQEARLRCSPMKGHSHVYWYRQLPEEGLKFMVYLQKENIIDESGMPKERFSAEFPKEGPSILRIQQVVRGDSAAYFCASSYDRALTHTEAFFGQGTRLTVV.